This T cell receptor beta chain is drawn from a study of memory CD4+ T cells and cytomegalovirus serostatus. This clone was seen once. The V gene lost 3 bases and the J gene lost 8 bases, with 13 bases spanning the gap. The CDR3 totals 14 residues. The germline V gene has CDR1 SGHTA and CDR2 FQGNSA. Single viable CD3+CD4+CD8-CD45RO+ cells were sorted as the memory CD4+ T cells. The protocol was immunoSEQ multiplex PCR, while the TCRdb copy is restricted to in-frame clones and leaves out a portion. Of tens of thousands of clones listed, around 77% are singletons. The rearrangement joins TRBV7-2 to TRBJ1-4; D gene ambiguous. Sequencing was carried out using memory CD4+ T cells from blood. This clonotype was obtained from an adult in good health and CMV-seronegative. The CDR3 loop is CASSLGPMNEKLFF. CDR3 in DNA: TGTGCCAGCAGCTTGGGTCCTATGAACGAAAAACTGTTTTTT.